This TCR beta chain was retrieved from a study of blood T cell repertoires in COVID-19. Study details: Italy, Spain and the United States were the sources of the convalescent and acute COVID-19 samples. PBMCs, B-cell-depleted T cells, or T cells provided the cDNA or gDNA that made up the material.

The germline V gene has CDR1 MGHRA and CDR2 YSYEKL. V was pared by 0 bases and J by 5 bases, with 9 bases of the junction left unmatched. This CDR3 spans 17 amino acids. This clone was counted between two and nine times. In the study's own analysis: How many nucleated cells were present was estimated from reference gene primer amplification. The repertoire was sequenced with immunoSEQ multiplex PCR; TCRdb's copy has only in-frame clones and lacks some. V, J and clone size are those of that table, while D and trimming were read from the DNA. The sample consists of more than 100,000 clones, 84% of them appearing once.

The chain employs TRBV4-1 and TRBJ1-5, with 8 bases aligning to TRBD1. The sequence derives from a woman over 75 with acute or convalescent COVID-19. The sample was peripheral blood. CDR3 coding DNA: TGCGCCAGCAGCCAAGATGTAAGACAGGGGAGACATCAGCCCCAGCATTTT. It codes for CASSQDVRQGRHQPQHF.